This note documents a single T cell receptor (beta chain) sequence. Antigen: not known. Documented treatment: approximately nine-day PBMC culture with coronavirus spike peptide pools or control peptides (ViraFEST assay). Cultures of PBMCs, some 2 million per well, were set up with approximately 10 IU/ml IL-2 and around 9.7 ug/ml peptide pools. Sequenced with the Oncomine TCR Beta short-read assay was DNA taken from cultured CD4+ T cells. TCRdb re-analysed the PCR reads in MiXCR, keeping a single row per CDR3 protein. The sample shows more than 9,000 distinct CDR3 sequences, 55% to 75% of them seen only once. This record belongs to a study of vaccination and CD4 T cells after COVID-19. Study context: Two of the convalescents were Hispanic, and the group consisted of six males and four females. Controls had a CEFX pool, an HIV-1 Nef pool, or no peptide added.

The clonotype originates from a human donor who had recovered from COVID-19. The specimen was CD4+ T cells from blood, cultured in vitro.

In nucleotides, the CDR3 is TGTGCCAGCAGCCCCGGGGGGAGCACAGATACGCAGTATTTT. It specifies CASSPGGSTDTQYF. The rearrangement joins TRBV6-2 or TRBV6-3 to TRBJ2-3; TRBD2 agrees at 7 bases. Germline V CDR1 and CDR2: MNHEY, SVGEGT. The CDR3 totals 14 residues. V lost 6 bases to trimming and J lost 0 bases; unmatched junction nucleotides: 3.